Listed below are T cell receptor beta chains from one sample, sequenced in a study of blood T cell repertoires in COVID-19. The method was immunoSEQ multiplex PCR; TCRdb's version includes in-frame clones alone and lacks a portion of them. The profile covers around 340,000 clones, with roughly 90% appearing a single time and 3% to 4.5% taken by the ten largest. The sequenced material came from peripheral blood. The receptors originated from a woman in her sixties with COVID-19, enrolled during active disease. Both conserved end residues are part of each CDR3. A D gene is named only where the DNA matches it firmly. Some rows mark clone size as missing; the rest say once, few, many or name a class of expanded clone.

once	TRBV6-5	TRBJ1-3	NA	TGTGCCAGCAAGCACCAGGTCTCTGGAAACACCATATATTTT	CASKHQVSGNTIYF
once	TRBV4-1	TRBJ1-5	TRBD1	TGCGCCAGCAGCCTCGGACAGGGAGGCGATCAGCCCCAGCATTTT	CASSLGQGGDQPQHF
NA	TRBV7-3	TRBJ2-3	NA	TGTGCCAGCAGCTTAGCGGGTCTCCGCACAGATACGCAGTATTTT	CASSLAGLRTDTQYF
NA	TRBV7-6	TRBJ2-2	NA	TGTGCCAGCAGCCCAGGGACTGACACCGGGGAGCTGTTTTTT	CASSPGTDTGELFF
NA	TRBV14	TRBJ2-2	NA	TGTGCCAGCAGCCGGAGGACAGATCGTGCCGGGGAGCTGTTTTTT	CASSRRTDRAGELFF
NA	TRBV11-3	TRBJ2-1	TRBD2	TGTGCCAGCAGCATCAGCGGGGGGGCGACCTACAATGAGCAGTTCTTC	CASSISGGATYNEQFF
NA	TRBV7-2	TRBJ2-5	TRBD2	TGTGCCAGCAGCTTCAGCGGGGGCCAAGAGACCCAGTACTTC	CASSFSGGQETQYF
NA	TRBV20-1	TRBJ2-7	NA	TGCAGCGTACAAGCCTACGAGCAGTACTTC	CSVQAYEQYF
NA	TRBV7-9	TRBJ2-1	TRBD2	TGTGCCAGCAGCCTCGGGACTAGCGGGGCTAATGAGCAGTTCTTC	CASSLGTSGANEQFF
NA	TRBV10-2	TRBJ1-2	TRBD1	TGCGCCTGCACCGGGACAGGAAACTATGGCTACACCTTC	CACTGTGNYGYTF
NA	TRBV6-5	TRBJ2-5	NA	TGTGCCACCTCCGAGAGGTACCAAGAGACCCAGTACTTC	CATSERYQETQYF
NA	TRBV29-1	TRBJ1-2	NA	TGCAGCGTTAAGGGGACACTCTATGGCTACACCTTC	CSVKGTLYGYTF